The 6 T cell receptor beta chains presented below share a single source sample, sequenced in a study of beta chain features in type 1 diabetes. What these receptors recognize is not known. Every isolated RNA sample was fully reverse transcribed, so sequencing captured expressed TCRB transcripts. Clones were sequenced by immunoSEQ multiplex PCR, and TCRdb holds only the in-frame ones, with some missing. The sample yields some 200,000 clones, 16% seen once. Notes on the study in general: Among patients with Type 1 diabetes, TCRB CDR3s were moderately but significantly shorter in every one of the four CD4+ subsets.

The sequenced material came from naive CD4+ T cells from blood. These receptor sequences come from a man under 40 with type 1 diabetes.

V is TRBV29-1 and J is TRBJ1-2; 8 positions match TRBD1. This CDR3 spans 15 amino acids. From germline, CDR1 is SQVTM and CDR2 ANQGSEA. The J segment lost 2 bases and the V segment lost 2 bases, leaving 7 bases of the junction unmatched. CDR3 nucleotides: TGCAGCGTTGAAATTGAAGGGACAGGCAACTATGGCTACACCTTC. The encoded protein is CSVEIEGTGNYGYTF.

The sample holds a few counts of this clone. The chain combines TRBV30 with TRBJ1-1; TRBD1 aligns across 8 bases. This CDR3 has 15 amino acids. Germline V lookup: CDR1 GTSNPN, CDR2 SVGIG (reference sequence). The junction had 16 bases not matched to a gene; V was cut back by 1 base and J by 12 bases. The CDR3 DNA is TGTGCCTGGAGTGCCCTAACCGGACAGGGCTTGGTAACTTTCTTT. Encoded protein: CAWSALTGQGLVTFF.

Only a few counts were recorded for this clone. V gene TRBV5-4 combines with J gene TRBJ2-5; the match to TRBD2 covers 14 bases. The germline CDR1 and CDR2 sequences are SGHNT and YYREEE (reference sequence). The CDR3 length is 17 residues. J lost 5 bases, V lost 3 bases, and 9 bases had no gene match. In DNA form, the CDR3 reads TGTGCCAGCAGCTCTGGAAGGACTAGCGGGAGGACGGAGACCCAGTACTTC. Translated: CASSSGRTSGRTETQYF.

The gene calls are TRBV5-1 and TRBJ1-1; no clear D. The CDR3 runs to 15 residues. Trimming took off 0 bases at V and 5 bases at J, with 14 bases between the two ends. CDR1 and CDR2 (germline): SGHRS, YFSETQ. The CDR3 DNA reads TGCGCCAGCAGCTTGGCCGGGGTGCCGGGGACTGAAGCTTTCTTT. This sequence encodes CASSLAGVPGTEAFF.

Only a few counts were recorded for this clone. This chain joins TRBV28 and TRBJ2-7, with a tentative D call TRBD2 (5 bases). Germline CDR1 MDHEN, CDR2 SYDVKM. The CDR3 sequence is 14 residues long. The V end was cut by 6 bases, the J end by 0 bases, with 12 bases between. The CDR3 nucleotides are TGTGCCAGCAGCCTCGGCCGGGACTCCTACGAGCAGTACTTC. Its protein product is CASSLGRDSYEQYF.

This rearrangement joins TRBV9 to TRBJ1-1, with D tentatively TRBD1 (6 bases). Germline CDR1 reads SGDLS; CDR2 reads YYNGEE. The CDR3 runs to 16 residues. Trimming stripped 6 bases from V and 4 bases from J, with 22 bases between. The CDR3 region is CASTPHGGRASTEAFF. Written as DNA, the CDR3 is TGTGCCAGCACCCCACACGGGGGCAGGGCGTCCACTGAAGCTTTCTTT.